This T cell receptor (beta chain) was recorded in a study of metastatic and nonmetastatic thyroid tumors. Study background: From malignant and benign thyroid patients, repertoires in blood and in tumor or nodule tissue were compared.

This clone was recorded a few times. CDR1 MNHNS and CDR2 SASEGT come from the germline V gene. The CDR3 is 15 amino acids. Trimming cost V 5 bases and J 0 bases; bases outside gene matches: 5. Via MiXCR, TCRdb re-called the PCR reads. The table has over 10,000 clones, 25% to 40% seen once. Thyroid surgery was performed in patients who had received no treatment beforehand. This sequence joins TRBV6-1 and TRBJ1-2, with TRBD1 matching over 8 bases. This TCR was sampled from a female donor with papillary thyroid cancer or a benign thyroid nodule (not recorded which). Some clones in this sample may be carry-over from other donors' samples. The sample consisted of tumor tissue. CDR3 sequence (DNA): TGTGCCAGCAGTTGGTTACAGGGGGCTAACTATGGCTACACCTTC. It encodes CASSWLQGANYGYTF.